Sequencing of this TCR beta chain was carried out in a study of blood T cells in healthy people across ages. As regards this clonotype: The antigen is undetermined.

A second roughly 7 to 12 cycle PCR used barcoded and J-beta primers. A template-switch adaptor that had 12 random nucleotides put a tag on each cDNA molecule. In TCRdb, the 5' RACE reads were re-called with MiXCR into one record per CDR3 protein. The sample carries about 680,000 distinct CDR3 sequences, 45% to 50% recorded once. The CDR3 totals 12 residues. Germline CDR1 reads SEHNR; CDR2 reads FQNEAQ (reference sequence). Trimming removed 3 bases from V and 12 bases from J; junction bases left unmatched: 3. Study-wide results and caveats: Unsorted PBMCs blocked a conclusive comparison of naive and antigen-experienced cells. Relative to aged donors, long-lived donors carried more naive CD4+ cells and displayed higher diversity.

This receptor was identified in a woman aged 60 to 75 in good health. Sequencing used blood. This sequence joins TRBV7-9 and TRBJ2-5, with 11 bases identical to TRBD2. The CDR3, as DNA: TGTGCCAGCAGCTTGACTAGCGGGACAGAGTACTTC. Protein sequence: CASSLTSGTEYF.